A selection of T cell receptor beta chains follows, all from one sample in a study of human T cells and chemical hapten exposure. TCRdb reprocessed the RACE reads via MiXCR and lists one record per CDR3 protein. The sample consists of around 340,000 distinct CDR3 sequences, around 6.9% of them appearing once. The source was whole blood, collected in connection with sensitization to the hapten diphenylcyclopropenone (DPC). Receptors were obtained from a woman younger than 30 with alopecia areata. Some clones in this sample may be carry-over from other donors' samples. CDR3s include the opening cysteine and the closing phenylalanine or tryptophan. Fields, in order: D gene, V gene, clone size, J gene, CDR3 DNA, CDR3 protein. D genes are given only for firm matches. Clone size is given for some rows only: seen once, a few or many times, or a class if the clone is expanded.

NA,TRBV6-5,NA,TRBJ1-2,TGTGCCAGCTTCTCGAGCAGACCTGGCTACACCTTC,CASFSSRPGYTF
TRBD1,TRBV7-9,NA,TRBJ1-6,TGTGCCAGCAGTAATAATCGGGACAGGGCTTCACCCCTCCACTTT,CASSNNRDRASPLHF
NA,TRBV7-9,many,TRBJ2-2,TGTGCCAGCAGCTTAGCGCGAATCGGGGAGCTGTTTTTT,CASSLARIGELFF
NA,TRBV7-2,many,TRBJ1-5,TGTGCCAGCAGCTTAAGACTGGGCAATCAGCCCCAGCATTTT,CASSLRLGNQPQHF
TRBD1,TRBV6-6,NA,TRBJ2-3,TGTGCCAGCACCCCCGACAGGGGGTCGTTGCAGTATTTT,CASTPDRGSLQYF
NA,TRBV6-1,NA,TRBJ2-3,TGTGCCAGCAGTGAAGGAGCTTTAGAGGTTACGCAGTATTTT,CASSEGALEVTQYF
NA,TRBV4-3,many,TRBJ1-6,TGCGCCAGCAGCCAAGAGTTTGGGGGAAGCTCACCCCTCCACTTT,CASSQEFGGSSPLHF
NA,TRBV7-2,NA,TRBJ2-1,TGTGCCAGCAGCTTAGTGGGGGGGCTAGCGGACAATGAGCAGTTCTTC,CASSLVGGLADNEQFF
TRBD2,TRBV27,NA,TRBJ2-5,TGTGCCAGCAGTTTAAGCCCGGGGGGGCCAAGAGAGACCCAGTACTTC,CASSLSPGGPRETQYF
NA,TRBV7-2,few,TRBJ2-2,TGTGCCAGCCTTCCGGGGGGCGCGAACACCGGGGAGCTGTTTTTT,CASLPGGANTGELFF
TRBD1,TRBV7-3,NA,TRBJ2-5,TGTGCCAGCAGCTCCCGACAGGGTATGCAAGAGACCCAGTACTTC,CASSSRQGMQETQYF
NA,TRBV7-9,NA,TRBJ2-3,TGTGCCAGCAGCCCGAGAGGGGGGACCCAATCCACAGATACGCAGTATTTT,CASSPRGGTQSTDTQYF
NA,TRBV7-9,few,TRBJ1-4,TGTGCCAGCAGGCCTACCCCAGGAGGCGAAAAACTGTTTTTT,CASRPTPGGEKLFF
NA,TRBV7-2,many,TRBJ2-3,TGTGCCAGCAGCTTTCTTTCTAGCACAGATACGCAGTATTTT,CASSFLSSTDTQYF
NA,TRBV19,few,TRBJ2-1,TGTGCCAGTAGTATAGCACCAGTTATGGGTGAGCAGTTCTTC,CASSIAPVMGEQFF
NA,TRBV6-2/TRBV6-3,few,TRBJ2-1,TGTGCCAGCAGTTCGCCGCGGAGCCACTACAATGAGCAGTTCTTC,CASSSPRSHYNEQFF
NA,TRBV18,NA,TRBJ2-7,TGTGCCAGCTCACCCATGAGGCTGCTGGACAAATACGAGCAGTACTTC,CASSPMRLLDKYEQYF
NA,TRBV12-3/TRBV12-4,NA,TRBJ2-1,TGTGCCAGCAGTCCAGGGGTAGAGGACAATGAGCAGTTCTTC,CASSPGVEDNEQFF
NA,TRBV24-1,NA,TRBJ1-1,TGTGCCACCAGTGGGGGGGCTGAAGCTTTCTTT,CATSGGAEAFF
NA,TRBV28,once,TRBJ1-2,TGTGCCAGCAACCTAACCCCCGATAGCGGGGCCCATGGCTACACCTTC,CASNLTPDSGAHGYTF
TRBD1,TRBV6-6,NA,TRBJ1-4,TGTGCCAGCAGTTACTTCAGGACAGGCAACGATGAAAAACTGTTTTTT,CASSYFRTGNDEKLFF
NA,TRBV20-1,few,TRBJ1-2,TGCAGTGCTAGCCACCGGACATATGGCTACACCTTC,CSASHRTYGYTF
TRBD2,TRBV3-1,NA,TRBJ2-2,TGTGCCAGCAGCCTTGAGCGGGGACCCGGGGAGCTGTTTTTT,CASSLERGPGELFF
TRBD1,TRBV29-1,many,TRBJ2-3,TGCAGCAGGACAGGGGGCTCTCGGGTGGATACGCAGTATTTT,CSRTGGSRVDTQYF
NA,TRBV6-6,NA,TRBJ1-6,TGTGCCAGCAGTACAGCTAAGACAGGACATAATTCACCCCTCCACTTT,CASSTAKTGHNSPLHF
NA,TRBV4-1,NA,TRBJ1-4,TGCGCCAGCAGCCAAGAACCAGGCGACGGTGAAAAACTGTTTTTT,CASSQEPGDGEKLFF
NA,TRBV6-5,NA,TRBJ1-5,TGTGCCAGCAGCTTCCGACAGGATAGCAATCAGCCCCAGCATTTT,CASSFRQDSNQPQHF
NA,TRBV6-2/TRBV6-3,NA,TRBJ1-1,TGTGCCAGCAACTTAATGCCGGCTAACACTGAAGCTTTCTTT,CASNLMPANTEAFF
NA,TRBV2,many,TRBJ2-2,TGTGCCAGCAGTGTTCAGGACACCGGGGAGCTGTTTTTT,CASSVQDTGELFF
NA,TRBV2,NA,TRBJ2-1,TGTGCCAGCAGAGAGGGTTTCGGTGAGCAGTTCTTC,CASREGFGEQFF
TRBD1,TRBV18,NA,TRBJ2-7,TGTGCCAGCTCACCACTGACAGGGGTTTGGGACGAGCAGTACTTC,CASSPLTGVWDEQYF
NA,TRBV20-1,NA,TRBJ1-5,TGCAGTGCTAGTACGGGGCAGGCCTATCAGCCCCAGCATTTT,CSASTGQAYQPQHF
TRBD1,TRBV11-2,few,TRBJ2-4,TGTGCCAGCAGCTCCCAGACAGGGGGGGACATTCAGTACTTC,CASSSQTGGDIQYF
NA,TRBV29-1,many,TRBJ2-2,TGCAGCGTCCTAGAGGGACAACTTAACGGGGAGCTGTTTTTT,CSVLEGQLNGELFF
NA,TRBV7-9,NA,TRBJ2-1,TGTGCCAGCAGCCCCCCGGGACTCCCCGGGAATGAGCAGTTCTTC,CASSPPGLPGNEQFF
NA,TRBV6-2/TRBV6-3,many,TRBJ2-6,TGTGCCAGCAGTTCAGGGGCCCTCTCTGGGGCCAACGTCCTGACTTTC,CASSSGALSGANVLTF
NA,TRBV18,NA,TRBJ1-5,TGTGCCAGCTCACCACCGTTGGGGGGAGCGGGGGATCAGCCCCAGCATTTT,CASSPPLGGAGDQPQHF
NA,TRBV29-1,few,TRBJ2-2,TGCAGCGTTGCCAGGGATAACACCGGGGAGCTGTTTTTT,CSVARDNTGELFF
NA,TRBV12-3/TRBV12-4,NA,TRBJ2-3,TGTGCCAGCACCGTCAGTGGAGTCGATACGCAGTATTTT,CASTVSGVDTQYF